The clone carrying this T cell receptor (beta chain) has only a few counts. What it binds is not known. This specimen belongs to a study of human T cells and chemical hapten exposure. About the research overall: The study traced per-sample TCR yield variation mainly to small differences in pooled library volumes. The study, taken as a whole, reports: Patch test score was positively correlated with the counts of TCRs that had expanded at PT1.

CDR3 length: 15 residues. Trimming cost V 6 bases and J 0 bases, with 17 bases left between them. Germline V gene data show CDR1 as DFQATT and CDR2 as SNEGSKA (reference sequence). Time point: pre-sensitization, week 0. Treatment in this sample: therapeutic diphenylcyclopropenone sensitization with weekly scalp DPC. Sample donors consisted of patients with alopecia, aged 18 to 70 years, who were suitable for DPC. TCRdb analysed the RACE reads with MiXCR anew, one entry per CDR3 protein. This table has about 300,000 distinct CDR3 sequences, roughly 6% appearing once. This receptor was obtained from a woman aged 18-29 years with alopecia areata. Some clones in this sample may be carry-over from other donors' samples. This rearrangement joins TRBV20-1 to TRBJ1-1; D may be TRBD1 (6 bases). Sequencing was performed on whole blood, taken in connection with sensitization to the hapten diphenylcyclopropenone (DPC). The CDR3 protein is CSARTRTAMNTEAFF. The CDR3 nucleotides read TGCAGTGCCCGAACCAGGACAGCGATGAACACTGAAGCTTTCTTT.